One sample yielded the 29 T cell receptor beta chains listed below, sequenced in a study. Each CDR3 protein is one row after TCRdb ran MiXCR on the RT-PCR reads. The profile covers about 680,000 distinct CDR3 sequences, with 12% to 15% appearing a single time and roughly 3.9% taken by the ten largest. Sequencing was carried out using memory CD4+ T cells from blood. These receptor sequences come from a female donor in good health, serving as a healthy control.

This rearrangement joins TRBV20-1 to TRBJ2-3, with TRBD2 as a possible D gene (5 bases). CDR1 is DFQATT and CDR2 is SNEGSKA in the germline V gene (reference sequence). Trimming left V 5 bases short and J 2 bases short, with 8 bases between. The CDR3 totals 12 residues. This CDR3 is CSAEGITDTQYF. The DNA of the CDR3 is TGCAGTGCTGAGGGAATCACAGATACGCAGTATTTT.

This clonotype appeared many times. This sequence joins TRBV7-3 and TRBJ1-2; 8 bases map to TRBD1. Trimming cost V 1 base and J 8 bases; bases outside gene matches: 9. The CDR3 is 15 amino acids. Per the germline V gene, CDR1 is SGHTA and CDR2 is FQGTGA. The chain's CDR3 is CASSLNRDRFSGYTF. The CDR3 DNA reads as TGTGCCAGCAGCTTAAACCGGGACAGGTTCTCCGGCTACACCTTC.

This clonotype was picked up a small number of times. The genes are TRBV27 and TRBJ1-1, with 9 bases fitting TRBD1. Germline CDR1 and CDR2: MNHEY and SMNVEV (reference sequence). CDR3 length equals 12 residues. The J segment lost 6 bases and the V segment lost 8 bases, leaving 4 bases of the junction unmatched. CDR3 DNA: TGTGCCAGCGTACGACAGGGGGCTGAAGCTTTCTTT. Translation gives CASVRQGAEAFF.

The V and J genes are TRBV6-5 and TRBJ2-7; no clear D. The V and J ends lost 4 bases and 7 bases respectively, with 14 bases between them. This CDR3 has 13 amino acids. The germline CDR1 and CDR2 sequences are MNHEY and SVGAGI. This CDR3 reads CASSSPFLGEQYF. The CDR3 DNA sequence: TGTGCCAGCAGTTCCCCCTTTTTGGGAGAGCAGTACTTC.

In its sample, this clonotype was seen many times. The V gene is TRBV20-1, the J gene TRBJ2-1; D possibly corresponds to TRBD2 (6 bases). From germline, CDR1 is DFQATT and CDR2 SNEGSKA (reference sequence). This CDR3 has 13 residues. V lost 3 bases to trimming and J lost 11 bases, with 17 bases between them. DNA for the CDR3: TGCAGTGCTAGCGACTTAAGGACTAACCAGCAGTTCTTC. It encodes CSASDLRTNQQFF.

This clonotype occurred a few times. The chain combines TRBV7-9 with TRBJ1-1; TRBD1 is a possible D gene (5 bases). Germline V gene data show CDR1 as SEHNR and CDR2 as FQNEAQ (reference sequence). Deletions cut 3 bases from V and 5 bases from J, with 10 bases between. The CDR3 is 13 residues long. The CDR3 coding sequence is TGTGCCAGCAGCTTTTTACAGGAGACTGAAGCTTTCTTT. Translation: CASSFLQETEAFF.

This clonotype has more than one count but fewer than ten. This chain's CDR3 is CASSQDPYGGNTGELFF. The CDR3 DNA reads TGCGCCAGCAGCCAAGATCCGTACGGGGGAAACACCGGGGAGCTGTTTTTT. This chain connects TRBV4-3 to TRBJ2-2; a weak D match, TRBD2 (6 bases). CDR1 and CDR2 from the germline V gene are LGHNA and YSLEER. The V end lost 0 bases, the J end lost 2 bases, and 13 bases lay between the germline ends. CDR3 size: 17 residues.

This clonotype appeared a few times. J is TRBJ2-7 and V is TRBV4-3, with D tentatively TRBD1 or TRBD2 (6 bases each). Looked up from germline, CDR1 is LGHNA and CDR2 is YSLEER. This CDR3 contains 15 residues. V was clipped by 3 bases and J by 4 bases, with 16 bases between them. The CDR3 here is CASSQNPGAGYEQYF. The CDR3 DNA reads TGCGCCAGCAGCCAGAATCCGGGGGCTGGTTACGAGCAGTACTTC.

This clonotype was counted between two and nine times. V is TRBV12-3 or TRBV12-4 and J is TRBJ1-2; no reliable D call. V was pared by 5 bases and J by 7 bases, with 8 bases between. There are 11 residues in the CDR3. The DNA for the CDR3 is TGTGCCAGCAGTCAACGGGCTGGCTACACCTTC. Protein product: CASSQRAGYTF.

CDR3 in amino acids: CSARGTGHGQSENYGYTF. The CDR3 DNA is TGCAGTGCTAGGGGGACCGGACATGGACAGTCGGAAAACTATGGCTACACCTTC. The chain couples TRBV20-1 to TRBJ1-2, with D perhaps TRBD1 (6 bases). V gave up 3 bases and J gave up 2 bases, with 25 bases separating them. Germline-derived CDR1 and CDR2 are DFQATT and SNEGSKA (reference sequence). There are 18 residues in the CDR3.

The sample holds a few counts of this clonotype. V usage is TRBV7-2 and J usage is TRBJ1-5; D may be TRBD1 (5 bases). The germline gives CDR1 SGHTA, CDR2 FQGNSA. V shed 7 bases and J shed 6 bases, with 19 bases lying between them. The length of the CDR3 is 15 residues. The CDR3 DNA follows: TGTGCCAGCATCCCCCTCCAGGGACCGGGTCAGCCCCAGCATTTT. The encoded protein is CASIPLQGPGQPQHF.

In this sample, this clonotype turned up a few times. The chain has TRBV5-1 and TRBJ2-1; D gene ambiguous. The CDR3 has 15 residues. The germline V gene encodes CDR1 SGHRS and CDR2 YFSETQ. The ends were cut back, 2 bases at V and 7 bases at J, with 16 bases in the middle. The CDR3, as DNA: TGCGCCAGCAGCTTCCTCGGGTCCACGGAAAATGAGCAGTTCTTC. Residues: CASSFLGSTENEQFF.

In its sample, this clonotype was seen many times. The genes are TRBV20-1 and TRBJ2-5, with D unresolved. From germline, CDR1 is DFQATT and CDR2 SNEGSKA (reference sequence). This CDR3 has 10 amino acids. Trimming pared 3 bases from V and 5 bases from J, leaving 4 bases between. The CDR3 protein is CSARGETQYF. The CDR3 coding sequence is TGCAGTGCTAGGGGGGAGACCCAGTACTTC.

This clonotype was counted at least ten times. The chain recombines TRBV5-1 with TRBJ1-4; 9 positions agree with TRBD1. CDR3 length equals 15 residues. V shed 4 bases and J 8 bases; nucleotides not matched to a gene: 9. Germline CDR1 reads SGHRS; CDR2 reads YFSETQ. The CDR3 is CASSIRTGVGEKLFF. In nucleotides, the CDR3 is TGCGCCAGCAGCATAAGGACAGGGGTGGGCGAAAAACTGTTTTTT.

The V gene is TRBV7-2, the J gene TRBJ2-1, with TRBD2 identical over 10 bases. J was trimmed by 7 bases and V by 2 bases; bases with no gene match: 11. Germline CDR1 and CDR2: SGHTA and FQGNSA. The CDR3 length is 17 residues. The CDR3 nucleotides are TGTGCCAGCAGCTTAAGGGCGGCTAGCGGGAGACAAAATGAGCAGTTCTTC. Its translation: CASSLRAASGRQNEQFF.

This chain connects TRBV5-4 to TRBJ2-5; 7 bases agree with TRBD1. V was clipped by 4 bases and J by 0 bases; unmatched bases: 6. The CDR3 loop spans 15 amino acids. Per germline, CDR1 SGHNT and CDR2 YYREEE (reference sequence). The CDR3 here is CASSKGTENQETQYF. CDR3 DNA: TGTGCCAGCAGCAAAGGGACAGAGAACCAAGAGACCCAGTACTTC.

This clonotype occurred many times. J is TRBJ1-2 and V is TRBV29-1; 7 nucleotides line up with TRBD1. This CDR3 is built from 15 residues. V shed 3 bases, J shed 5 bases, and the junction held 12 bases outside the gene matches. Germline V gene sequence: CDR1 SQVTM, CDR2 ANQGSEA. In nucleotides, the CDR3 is TGCAGCGTTGATTCCAACAGACAGGGAAATTATGGCTACACCTTC. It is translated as CSVDSNRQGNYGYTF.

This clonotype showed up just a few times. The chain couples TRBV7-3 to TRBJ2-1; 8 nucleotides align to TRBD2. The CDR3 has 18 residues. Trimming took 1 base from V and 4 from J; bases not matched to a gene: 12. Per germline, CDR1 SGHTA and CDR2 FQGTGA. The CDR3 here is CASSLIAGNPYSYNEQFF. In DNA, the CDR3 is TGTGCCAGCAGCTTAATAGCGGGGAACCCCTACTCATACAATGAGCAGTTCTTC.

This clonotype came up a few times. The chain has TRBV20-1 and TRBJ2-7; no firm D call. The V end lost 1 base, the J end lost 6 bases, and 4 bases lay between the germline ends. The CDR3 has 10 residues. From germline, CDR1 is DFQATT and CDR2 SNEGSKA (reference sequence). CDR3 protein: CSARGGEQYF. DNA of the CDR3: TGCAGTGCTAGAGGGGGCGAGCAGTACTTC.

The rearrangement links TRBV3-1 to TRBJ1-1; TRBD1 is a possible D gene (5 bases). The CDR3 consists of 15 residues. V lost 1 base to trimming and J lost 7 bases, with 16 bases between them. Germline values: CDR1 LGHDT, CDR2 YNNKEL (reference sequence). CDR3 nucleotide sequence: TGTGCCAGCAGCCAAGGTGGGGGGATCATCGGTGAAGCTTTCTTT. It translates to CASSQGGGIIGEAFF.

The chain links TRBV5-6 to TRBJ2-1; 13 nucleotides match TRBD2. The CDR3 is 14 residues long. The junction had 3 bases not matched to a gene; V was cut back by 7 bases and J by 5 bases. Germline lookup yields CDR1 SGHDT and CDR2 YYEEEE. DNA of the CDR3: TGTGCCAGCGGGACTAGCGGGACAGACAATGAGCAGTTCTTC. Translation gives CASGTSGTDNEQFF. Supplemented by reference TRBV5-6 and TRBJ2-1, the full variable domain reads DAGVTQSPTHLIKTRGQQVTLRCSPKSGHDTVSWYQQALGQGPQFIFQYYEEEERQRGNFPDRFSGHQFPNYSSELNVNALLLGDSALYLCASGTSGTDNEQFFGPGTRLTVL.

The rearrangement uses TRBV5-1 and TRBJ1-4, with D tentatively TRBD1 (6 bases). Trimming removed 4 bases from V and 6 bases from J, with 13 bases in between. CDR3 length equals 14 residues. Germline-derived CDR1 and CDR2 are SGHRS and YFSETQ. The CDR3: CASSEGHGYEKLFF. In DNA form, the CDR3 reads TGCGCCAGCAGCGAGGGACATGGATATGAAAAACTGTTTTTT. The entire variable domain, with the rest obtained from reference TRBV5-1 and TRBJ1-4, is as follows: KAGVTQTPRYLIKTRGQQVTLSCSPISGHRSVSWYQQTPGQGLQFLFEYFSETQRNKGNFPGRFSGRQFSNSRSEMNVSTLELGDSALYLCASSEGHGYEKLFFGSGTQLSVL.

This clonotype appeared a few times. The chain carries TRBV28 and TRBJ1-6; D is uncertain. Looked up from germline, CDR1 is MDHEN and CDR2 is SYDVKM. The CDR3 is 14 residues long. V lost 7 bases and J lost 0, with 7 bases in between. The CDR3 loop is CASIRSSYNSPLHF. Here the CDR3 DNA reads TGTGCCAGCATCCGGAGCTCCTATAATTCACCCCTCCACTTT.

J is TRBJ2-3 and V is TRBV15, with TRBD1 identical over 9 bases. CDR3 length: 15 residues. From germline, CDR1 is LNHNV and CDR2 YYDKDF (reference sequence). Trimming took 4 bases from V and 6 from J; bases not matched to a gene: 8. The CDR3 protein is CATSMDRGIVDTQYF. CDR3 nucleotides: TGTGCCACCAGCATGGACAGGGGTATAGTTGATACGCAGTATTTT.

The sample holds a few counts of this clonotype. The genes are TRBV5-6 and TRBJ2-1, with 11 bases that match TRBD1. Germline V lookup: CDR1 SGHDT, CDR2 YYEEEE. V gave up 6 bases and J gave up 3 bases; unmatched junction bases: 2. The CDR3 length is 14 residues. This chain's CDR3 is CASTGTGGYNEQFF. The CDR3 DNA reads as TGTGCCAGCACCGGGACAGGGGGCTACAATGAGCAGTTCTTC. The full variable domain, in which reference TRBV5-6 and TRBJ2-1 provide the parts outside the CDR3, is DAGVTQSPTHLIKTRGQQVTLRCSPKSGHDTVSWYQQALGQGPQFIFQYYEEEERQRGNFPDRFSGHQFPNYSSELNVNALLLGDSALYLCASTGTGGYNEQFFGPGTRLTVL.

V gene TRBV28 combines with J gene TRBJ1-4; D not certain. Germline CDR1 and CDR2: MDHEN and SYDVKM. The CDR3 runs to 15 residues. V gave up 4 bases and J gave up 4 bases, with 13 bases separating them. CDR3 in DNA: TGTGCCAGCAGTTCCCGGGCAGGAAATAATGAAAAACTGTTTTTT. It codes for CASSSRAGNNEKLFF. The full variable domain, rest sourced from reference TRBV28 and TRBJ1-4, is DVKVTQSSRYLVKRTGEKVFLECVQDMDHENMFWYRQDPGLGLRLIYFSYDVKMKEKGDIPEGYSVSREKKERFSLILESASTNQTSMYLCASSSRAGNNEKLFFGSGTQLSVL.

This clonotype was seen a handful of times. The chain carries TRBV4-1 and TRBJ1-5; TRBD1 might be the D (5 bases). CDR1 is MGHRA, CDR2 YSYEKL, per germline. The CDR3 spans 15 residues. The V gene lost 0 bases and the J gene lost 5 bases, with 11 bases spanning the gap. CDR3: CASSQEAQGDQPQHF. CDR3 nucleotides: TGCGCCAGCAGCCAAGAGGCGCAGGGAGATCAGCCCCAGCATTTT.

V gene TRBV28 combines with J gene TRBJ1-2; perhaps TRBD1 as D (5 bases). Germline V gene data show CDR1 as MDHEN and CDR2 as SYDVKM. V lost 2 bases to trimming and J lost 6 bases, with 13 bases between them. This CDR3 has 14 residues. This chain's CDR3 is CASSLQAGFNGYTF. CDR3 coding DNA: TGTGCCAGCAGTTTACAGGCAGGGTTTAATGGCTACACCTTC.

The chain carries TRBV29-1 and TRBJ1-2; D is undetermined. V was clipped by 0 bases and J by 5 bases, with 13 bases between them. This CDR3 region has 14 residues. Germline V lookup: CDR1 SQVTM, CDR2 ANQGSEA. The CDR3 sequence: CSVEEIGLKYGYTF. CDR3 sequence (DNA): TGCAGCGTTGAAGAAATAGGGCTGAAGTATGGCTACACCTTC. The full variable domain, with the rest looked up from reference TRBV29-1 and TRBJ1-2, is SAVISQKPSRDICQRGTSLTIQCQVDSQVTMMFWYRQQPGQSLTLIATANQGSEATYESGFVIDKFPISRPNLTFSTLTVSNMSPEDSSIYLCSVEEIGLKYGYTFGSGTRLTVV.